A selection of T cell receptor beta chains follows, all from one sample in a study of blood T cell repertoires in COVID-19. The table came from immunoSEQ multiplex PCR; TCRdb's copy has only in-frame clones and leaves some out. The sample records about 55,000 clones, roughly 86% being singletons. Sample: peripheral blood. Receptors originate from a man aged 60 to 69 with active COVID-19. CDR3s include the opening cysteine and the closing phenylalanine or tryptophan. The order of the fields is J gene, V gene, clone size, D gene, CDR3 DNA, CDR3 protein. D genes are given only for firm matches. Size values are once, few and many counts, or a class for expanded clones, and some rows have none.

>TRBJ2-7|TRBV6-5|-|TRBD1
TGTGCCAGCAGTTACGGTCAGGGGGCCTACGAGCAGTACTTC
CASSYGQGAYEQYF
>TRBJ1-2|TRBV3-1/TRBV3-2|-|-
TGTGCCAGCAGCCAAGGGACTGTGAACTATGGCTACACCTTC
CASSQGTVNYGYTF
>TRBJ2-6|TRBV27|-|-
TGTGCCAGCAGTACAGCAGGGTACAGTGGGGCCAACGTCCTGACTTTC
CASSTAGYSGANVLTF
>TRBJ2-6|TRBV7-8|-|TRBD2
TGTGCCAGCAGCCCGGGACTAGCGGGAGCTGGGGCCAACGTCCTGACTTTT
CASSPGLAGAGANVLTF
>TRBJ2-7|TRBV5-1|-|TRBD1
TGCGCCAGCAGCTTTGGGACAGGGACGTACGAGCAGTACTTC
CASSFGTGTYEQYF
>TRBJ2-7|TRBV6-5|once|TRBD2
TGTGCCAGCAGTTACTCGTACGGAGGACTAGCGGGTGAGCAGTACTTC
CASSYSYGGLAGEQYF
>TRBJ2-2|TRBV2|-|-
TGTGCCAGCAGTGAAATGAGGGGGGAGCTGTTTTTT
CASSEMRGELFF
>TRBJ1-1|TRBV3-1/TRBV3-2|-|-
TGTGCCAGCAGCCAACTCGGACTTGAAGCTTTCTTT
CASSQLGLEAFF
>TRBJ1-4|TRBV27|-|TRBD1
TGTGCCAGCAGTCCCAACAGGGGGTTCAGGGAAAAACTGTTTTTT
CASSPNRGFREKLFF
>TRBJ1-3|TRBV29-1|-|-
TGCAGCGTTGGGTGGACAGCGCAGGCCACCATATATTTT
CSVGWTAQATIYF
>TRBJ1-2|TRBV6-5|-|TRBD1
TGTGCCAGCACCCCCTCCGACAGGGCAAATGGCTACACCTTC
CASTPSDRANGYTF
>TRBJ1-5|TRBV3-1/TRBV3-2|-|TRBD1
TGTGCCAGCAGCCAAGACTCCTACAGGGGGCATCAGCCCCAGCATTTT
CASSQDSYRGHQPQHF
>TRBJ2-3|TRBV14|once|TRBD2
TGTGCCAGCAGCCAAGATAAACTAGCGGGTAAAGATACGCAGTATTTT
CASSQDKLAGKDTQYF
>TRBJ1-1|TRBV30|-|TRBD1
TGTGCCTGGAGTGTACAGGAGGGGGCCACTGAAGCTTTCTTT
CAWSVQEGATEAFF
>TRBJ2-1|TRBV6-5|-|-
TGTGCCAGCAGTTATACAGGGACAGCGGGTTTGAATGAGCAGTTCTTC
CASSYTGTAGLNEQFF
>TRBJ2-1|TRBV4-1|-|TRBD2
TGCGCCAGCAGCCAAGATGGAGGGGTAGTAGCGGGAGTCAGATACAATGAGCAGTTCTTC
CASSQDGGVVAGVRYNEQFF
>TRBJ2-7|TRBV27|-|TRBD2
TGTGCCAGCAGTTTCCTCCCTAGCGGGGACTACGAGCAGTACTTC
CASSFLPSGDYEQYF
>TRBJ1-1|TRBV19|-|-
TGTGCCAGTAGTAAGGCGGCAAAAATGAACACTGAAGCTTTCTTT
CASSKAAKMNTEAFF
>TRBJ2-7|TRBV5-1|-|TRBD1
TGCGCCAGCAGCGGCGGACAGGCACGGCAGTACTTC
CASSGGQARQYF
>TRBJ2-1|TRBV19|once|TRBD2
TGTGCCAGTAGTACCCTAGCGGCCGCGAGCGGGAATGAGCAGTTCTTC
CASSTLAAASGNEQFF
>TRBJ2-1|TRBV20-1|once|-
TGCAGTGCAGGGGATGAGCAGTTCTTC
CSAGDEQFF
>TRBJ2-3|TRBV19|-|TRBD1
TGTGCCAGTAGGCCGACAGGGGGAACAGATACGCAGTATTTT
CASRPTGGTDTQYF
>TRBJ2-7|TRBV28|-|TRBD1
TGTGCCAGCACCATCCGGGACAGATCTCCCTGGGAGCAGTACTTC
CASTIRDRSPWEQYF
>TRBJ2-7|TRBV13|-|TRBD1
TGTGCCAGCAGCGAACAGGGGGCCTCCTACGAGCAGTACTTC
CASSEQGASYEQYF
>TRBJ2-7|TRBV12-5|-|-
TGTGCTAGCTCAGGGAGGTCCTACGAGCAGTACTTC
CASSGRSYEQYF
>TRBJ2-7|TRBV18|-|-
TGTGCCAGCTCATGGGACACAAACTACGAGCAGTACTTC
CASSWDTNYEQYF
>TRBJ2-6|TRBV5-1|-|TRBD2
TGCGCCAGCAGCTGGGGTAGCGGGTTCTCTGGGGCCAACGTCCTGACTTTC
CASSWGSGFSGANVLTF
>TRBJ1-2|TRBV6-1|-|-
TGTGCCAGCAGTGAATCCAGGGCCAGCTATGGCTACACCTTC
CASSESRASYGYTF
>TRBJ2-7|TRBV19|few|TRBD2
TGTGCCAGTAGTCGGGCTAGCGGGAGGGGTAGGAACGAGCAGTACTTC
CASSRASGRGRNEQYF
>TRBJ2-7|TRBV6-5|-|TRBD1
TGTGCCAGCAGCAGACGACAGGGATTCTCCTACGAGCAGTACTTC
CASSRRQGFSYEQYF
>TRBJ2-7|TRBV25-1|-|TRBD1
TGTGCCAGCCGGGGGACAGGGATTGGGCACTACGAGCAGTACTTC
CASRGTGIGHYEQYF
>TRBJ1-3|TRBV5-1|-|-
TGCGCCAGCAGCTTGTATGCAGGGTTTAGAGACACCATATATTTT
CASSLYAGFRDTIYF
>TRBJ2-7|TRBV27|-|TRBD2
TGTGCCAGCAGTTTGAATCCCTTGGGACTAGCGAGCACATACGAGCAGTACTTC
CASSLNPLGLASTYEQYF
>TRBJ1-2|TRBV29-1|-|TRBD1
TGCAGCGGCGGGACAGGGAGGAATGAGGGTGGCTACACCTTC
CSGGTGRNEGGYTF
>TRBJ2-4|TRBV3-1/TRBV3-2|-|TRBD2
TGTGCCAGCAGCCCGCTGGGACTATTGAACATTCAGTACTTC
CASSPLGLLNIQYF
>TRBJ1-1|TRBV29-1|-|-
TGCAGCGTTGAGACAGCCCCAGTAATGAACACTGAAGCTTTCTTT
CSVETAPVMNTEAFF
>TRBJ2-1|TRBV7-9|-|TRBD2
TGTGCCAGCAGCTTGAAGACTAGCGGGAGCTATGAGCAGTTCTTC
CASSLKTSGSYEQFF
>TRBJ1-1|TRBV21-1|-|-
-
CASSVGRGANTEAFF
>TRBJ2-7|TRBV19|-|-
TGTGCCAGTAGTATAGCTAGCCCCTCCTACGAGCAGTACTTC
CASSIASPSYEQYF
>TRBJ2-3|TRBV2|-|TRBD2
TGTGCCAGCATCTTAAGCGGGAATACAGATACGCAGTATTTT
CASILSGNTDTQYF
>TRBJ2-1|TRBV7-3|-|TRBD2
TGTGCCACCACCGCAGGGAGGCTAGCGGGCCACAATGAGCAGTTCTTC
CATTAGRLAGHNEQFF
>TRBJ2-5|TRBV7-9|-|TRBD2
TGTGCCAGCAGCCCGGGGACTAGCGGGAACCAAGAGACCCAGTACTTC
CASSPGTSGNQETQYF
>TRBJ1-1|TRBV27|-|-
TGTGCCAGCAGTTTCAGGGAATCCATCGCTGAAGCTTTCTTT
CASSFRESIAEAFF
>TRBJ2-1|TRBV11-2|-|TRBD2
TGTGCCAGCAGTCGCAGCGGGACGCCCCACAATGAGCAGTTCTTC
CASSRSGTPHNEQFF
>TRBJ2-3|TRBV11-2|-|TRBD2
TGTGCCAGCAGCGAAGGACTAGCGGGAGGGCCCCTGGATACGCAGTATTTT
CASSEGLAGGPLDTQYF
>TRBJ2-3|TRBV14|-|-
TGTGCCAGCAGCCCGTTCTCACTAGATTGGCGGAACACAGATACGCAGTATTTT
CASSPFSLDWRNTDTQYF
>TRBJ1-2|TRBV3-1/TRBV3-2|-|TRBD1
TGTGCCAGCAGCCCTGGACAGGGTGGCTATGGCTACACCTTC
CASSPGQGGYGYTF
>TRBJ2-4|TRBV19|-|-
TGTGCCAGTAGTACGCGCCGGGACATTCAGTACTTC
CASSTRRDIQYF
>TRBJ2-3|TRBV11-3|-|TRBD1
TGTGCCAGCAGCTTGGACAGGGGCACAGATACGCAGTATTTT
CASSLDRGTDTQYF
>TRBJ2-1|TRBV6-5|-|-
TGTGCCAGCAGTTACGGCGGGACCTCCTCACGGGAGCAGTTCTTC
CASSYGGTSSREQFF
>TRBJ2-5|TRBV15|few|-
TGTGCCACCAGCAGAGACAGGGGCCAAGAGACCCAGTACTTC
CATSRDRGQETQYF
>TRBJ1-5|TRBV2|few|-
TGTGCCAGCAGTAGGGACACCGACAATCAGCCCCAGCATTTT
CASSRDTDNQPQHF
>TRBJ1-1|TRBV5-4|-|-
TGTGCCAGCAGCTTCGGGTTCGCTGAAGCTTTCTTT
CASSFGFAEAFF